The 22 T cell receptor beta chains below come from one sample, sequenced in a study of Graves' ophthalmopathy and Graves' hyperthyroidism. Amplified material comprised TCR beta CDR3 regions derived from RNA transcripts. First-round RT-PCR relied on HTBI primers, and a second-round multiplex PCR came next. TCRdb reprocessed the multiplex PCR reads with MiXCR, giving one entry per CDR3 protein. The sample yields roughly 400,000 distinct CDR3 sequences, around 16% seen once. The sequenced sample consisted of peripheral blood. These receptors were collected from a woman aged 18-35 years with Graves' ophthalmopathy.

This clonotype showed up many times. The chain links TRBV7-2 to TRBJ1-5; 7 bases fit TRBD1. Looked up from germline, CDR1 is SGHTA and CDR2 is FQGNSA. With 5 bases clipped from V and 2 bases from J, the junction kept 6 bases outside the gene matches. There are 15 residues in the CDR3. The CDR3 coding sequence is TGTGCCAGCAGCATAACCGGACAGGGCAATCAGCCCCAGCATTTT. Amino acids: CASSITGQGNQPQHF.

The J gene is TRBJ1-2, the V gene TRBV7-9; D is ambiguous. The V and J ends lost 5 bases and 6 bases respectively, with 10 bases between them. Germline-derived CDR1 and CDR2 are SEHNR and FQNEAQ (reference sequence). The CDR3 runs to 12 residues. The CDR3 here is CASSSHSNGYTF. For the CDR3, the DNA is TGTGCCAGCAGCAGTCACTCGAATGGCTACACCTTC. Drawing the rest from reference TRBV7-9 and TRBJ1-2, the complete variable domain is DTGVSQNPRHKITKRGQNVTFRCDPISEHNRLYWYRQTLGQGPEFLTYFQNEAQLEKSRLLSDRFSAERPKGSFSTLEIQRTEQGDSAMYLCASSSHSNGYTFGSGTRLTVV.

This clonotype was picked up many times. V gene TRBV9 combines with J gene TRBJ2-7, with TRBD1 matching over 7 bases. There are 13 residues in the CDR3. The V and J ends lost 4 bases and 3 bases, in that order; junction bases with no gene match: 4. The germline CDR1 and CDR2 sequences are SGDLS and YYNGEE. In DNA form, the CDR3 reads TGTGCCAGCAGCCCACACAGGGGCTACGAGCAGTACTTC. This sequence encodes CASSPHRGYEQYF.

The chain is built from TRBV11-2 and TRBJ2-5, with 11 bases matching TRBD2. From germline, CDR1 is SGHAT and CDR2 FQNNGV. The CDR3 extends over 16 amino acids. The J segment lost 5 bases and the V segment lost 1 base, leaving 6 bases of the junction unmatched. The CDR3 bases are TGTGCCAGCAGCTTAGTAGCGGGAGGGCCGGGTGAGACCCAGTACTTC. This encodes CASSLVAGGPGETQYF.

The chain carries TRBV19 and TRBJ1-1; 9 nucleotides line up with TRBD1. J gave up 4 bases and V 9 bases, and 12 bases lay outside the gene matches. CDR3 size: 15 residues. Germline loops: CDR1 LNHDA, CDR2 SQIVND (reference sequence). The CDR3 nucleotides are TGTGCCAGCACCGGAGCCGGGACAGGGACCACTGAAGCTTTCTTT. Residues: CASTGAGTGTTEAFF. Combining the CDR3 with reference TRBV19 and TRBJ1-1 gives the whole variable domain DGGITQSPKYLFRKEGQNVTLSCEQNLNHDAMYWYRQDPGQGLRLIYYSQIVNDFQKGDIAEGYSVSREKKESFPLTVTSAQKNPTAFYLCASTGAGTGTTEAFFGQGTRLTVV.

This clonotype occurred many times. The rearrangement links TRBV4-3 to TRBJ2-2; TRBD1 aligns across 7 bases. Germline V CDR1 and CDR2: LGHNA, YSLEER. The CDR3 has 16 residues. Trimming cost V 4 bases and J 4 bases; bases outside gene matches: 9. The CDR3 loop is CASSPDREIRTGELFF. The CDR3 bases are TGCGCCAGCAGCCCCGACAGGGAAATTCGCACCGGGGAGCTGTTTTTT.

In this sample, this clonotype turned up many times. V usage is TRBV10-3 and J usage is TRBJ2-5; 13 bases line up with TRBD2. CDR1 ENHRY and CDR2 SYGVKD come from the germline V gene. Trimming at V came to 4 bases and at J to 9 bases, leaving 14 bases not matched to a gene. The CDR3 totals 17 residues. This CDR3 is CAISGTSGSGARGPQYF. Here the CDR3 DNA reads TGTGCCATCAGTGGGACTAGCGGGAGCGGGGCCAGGGGACCCCAGTACTTC.

In its sample, this clonotype was seen many times. The rearrangement uses TRBV10-2 and TRBJ1-5, with 7 positions matching TRBD1. Germline loops: CDR1 WSHSY, CDR2 SAAADI. This CDR3 comprises 12 residues. With 9 bases clipped from V and 3 bases from J, the junction kept 2 bases outside the gene matches. The CDR3 coding sequence is TGCGCCAGGGGACAGACCAATCAGCCCCAGCATTTT. Protein product: CARGQTNQPQHF.

This clonotype showed up many times. The rearrangement joins TRBV6-5 to TRBJ2-7; 11 nucleotides line up with TRBD2. V gave up 10 bases and J gave up 2 bases; unmatched junction bases: 4. Germline lookup yields CDR1 MNHEY and CDR2 SVGAGI. CDR3 length: 13 amino acids. The CDR3 is CATQTSGTYEQYF. The CDR3 DNA follows: TGTGCCACCCAGACTAGCGGGACCTACGAGCAGTACTTC.

This clonotype appeared many times. The rearrangement uses TRBV29-1 and TRBJ1-1; D gene uncertain. CDR3 length: 8 amino acids. CDR1 is SQVTM, CDR2 ANQGSEA, per germline. Trimming pared 4 bases from V and 6 bases from J, leaving 0 bases between. CDR3 loop: CSVAEAFF. DNA for the CDR3: TGCAGCGTTGCTGAAGCTTTCTTT. The full variable domain, with the rest looked up from reference TRBV29-1 and TRBJ1-1, is SAVISQKPSRDICQRGTSLTIQCQVDSQVTMMFWYRQQPGQSLTLIATANQGSEATYESGFVIDKFPISRPNLTFSTLTVSNMSPEDSSIYLCSVAEAFFGQGTRLTVV.

This clonotype was counted many times. J is TRBJ1-5 and V is TRBV6-2 or TRBV6-3; D might be TRBD1 (6 bases). CDR3 length: 16 residues. CDR1 and CDR2 (germline): MNHEY, SVGEGT. The V and J ends lost 6 bases and 2 bases respectively, with 17 bases between them. In DNA form, the CDR3 reads TGTGCCAGCAGACAGGGAGGTGTGGGTCGCAATCAGCCCCAGCATTTT. It specifies CASRQGGVGRNQPQHF.

This clonotype was seen ten or more times. This chain uses TRBV28 with TRBJ2-7; D is perhaps TRBD1 (6 bases). Germline loops: CDR1 MDHEN, CDR2 SYDVKM. V shed 2 bases and J shed 11 bases, with 13 bases lying between them. The CDR3 sequence is 12 residues long. In DNA form, the CDR3 reads TGTGCCAGCAGTTTAGCCGACAGGATTGAGTACTTC. This translates into CASSLADRIEYF.

This clonotype was counted at least ten times. The V call is TRBV2, the J call TRBJ2-7, with a weak D call TRBD1 (5 bases). CDR1 is SNHLY and CDR2 is FYNNEI in the germline V gene. V gave up 5 bases and J gave up 3 bases, with 14 bases separating them. The CDR3 consists of 14 residues. The DNA of the CDR3 is TGTGCCAGCAGTCTCCAGGGTAGTCGCTACGAGCAGTACTTC. Amino acids: CASSLQGSRYEQYF.

This clonotype was detected many times. The chain joins TRBV29-1 to TRBJ1-1; no clear D gene. Trimming stripped 0 bases from V and 8 bases from J, with 10 bases between. CDR1 SQVTM and CDR2 ANQGSEA come from the germline V gene. CDR3 size: 12 residues. In nucleotides, the CDR3 is TGCAGCGTTGAAGATCCGGGCAGGGAAGCTTTCTTT. This encodes CSVEDPGREAFF.

This clonotype has at least ten counts. The CDR3 DNA follows: TGTGCCTGGAGCCAGGTAGGAGGGTACGAGCAGTACTTC. Its translation is CAWSQVGGYEQYF. This chain connects TRBV30 to TRBJ2-7, with a weak D call TRBD2 (6 bases). Trimming shortened V by 3 bases and J by 4 bases, and 13 bases separated the two germline ends. CDR3 length equals 13 residues. Looked up from germline, CDR1 is GTSNPN and CDR2 is SVGIG (reference sequence).

In its sample, this clonotype was seen many times. The V and J genes are TRBV19 and TRBJ2-2; no clear D. V shed 3 bases and J shed 3 bases, with 5 bases lying between them. The CDR3 extends over 13 amino acids. Germline V gives CDR1 LNHDA, CDR2 SQIVND (reference sequence). The CDR3 sequence is CASSMLHTGELFF. CDR3 coding DNA: TGTGCCAGTAGTATGCTGCACACCGGGGAGCTGTTTTTT.

This clonotype was counted many times. The chain combines TRBV6-5 with TRBJ1-2, with D uncertain. V was trimmed by 6 bases and J by 3 bases, leaving 14 bases between them. Germline lookup yields CDR1 MNHEY and CDR2 SVGAGI. This CDR3 spans 14 amino acids. CDR3 loop: CASRQEEIYYGYTF. Written as DNA, the CDR3 is TGTGCCAGCAGGCAAGAGGAGATATACTATGGCTACACCTTC.

This clonotype was counted many times. The V call is TRBV6-5, the J call TRBJ2-7; 9 bases are a match to TRBD1. V lost 2 bases to trimming and J lost 6 bases; unmatched junction nucleotides: 11. The CDR3 sequence is 16 residues long. Germline V CDR1 and CDR2: MNHEY, SVGAGI. In DNA form, the CDR3 reads TGTGCCAGCAGTTACCACCCCCCGGGACAGGGAGCCGAGCAGTACTTC. It encodes CASSYHPPGQGAEQYF.

This clonotype was observed at least ten times. The chain uses TRBV7-2 and TRBJ2-7; 14 nucleotides line up with TRBD2. V lost 5 bases, J lost 7 bases, and 7 bases stayed unmatched. Looked up from germline, CDR1 is SGHTA and CDR2 is FQGNSA. CDR3 length: 15 residues. The CDR3 DNA follows: TGTGCCAGCAGCCCCAGACTAGCGGGGGGGGAGGAGCAGTACTTC. Protein product: CASSPRLAGGEEQYF.

This clonotype was observed at least ten times. The J gene is TRBJ1-1, the V gene TRBV7-2, with 7 bases aligning to TRBD1. The CDR3 has 17 residues. Germline CDR1 reads SGHTA; CDR2 reads FQGNSA. With 5 bases clipped from V and 1 base from J, the junction kept 13 bases outside the gene matches. CDR3 coding DNA: TGTGCCAGCAGCCCATGGGACAGCCTCATGGGGAACACTGAAGCTTTCTTT. Its translation: CASSPWDSLMGNTEAFF.

This clonotype was counted many times. This sequence joins TRBV5-1 and TRBJ1-1; no reliable D call. This CDR3 comprises 13 residues. V lost 5 bases and J lost 3, with 11 bases in between. Germline loops: CDR1 SGHRS, CDR2 YFSETQ. The DNA of the CDR3 is TGCGCCAGCAGTCACAGCCCTGACACTGAAGCTTTCTTT. Amino acid sequence: CASSHSPDTEAFF. The whole variable domain, filled in from reference TRBV5-1 and TRBJ1-1, reads KAGVTQTPRYLIKTRGQQVTLSCSPISGHRSVSWYQQTPGQGLQFLFEYFSETQRNKGNFPGRFSGRQFSNSRSEMNVSTLELGDSALYLCASSHSPDTEAFFGQGTRLTVV.

This clonotype has ten or more counts. V usage is TRBV7-9 and J usage is TRBJ2-5, with 13 nucleotides matching TRBD2. Unmatched junction bases numbered 3, after V lost 5 bases and J lost 3 bases. This CDR3 has 15 residues. Germline loops: CDR1 SEHNR, CDR2 FQNEAQ (reference sequence). Written as DNA, the CDR3 is TGTGCCAGCAGCCCCGGACTAGCGGGAGAAGAGACCCAGTACTTC. Its protein product is CASSPGLAGEETQYF.